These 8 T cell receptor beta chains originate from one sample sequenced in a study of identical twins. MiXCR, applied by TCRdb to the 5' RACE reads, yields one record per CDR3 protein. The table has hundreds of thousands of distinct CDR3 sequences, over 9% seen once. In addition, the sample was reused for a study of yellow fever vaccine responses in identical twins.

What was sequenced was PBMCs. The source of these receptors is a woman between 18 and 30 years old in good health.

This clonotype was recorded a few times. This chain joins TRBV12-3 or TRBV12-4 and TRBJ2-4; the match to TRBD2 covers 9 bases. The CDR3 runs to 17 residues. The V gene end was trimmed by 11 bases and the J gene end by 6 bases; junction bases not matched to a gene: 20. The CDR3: CASTGALAGVVRNIQYF. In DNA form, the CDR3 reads TGTGCCTCGACGGGAGCATTAGCGGGAGTGGTCAGAAACATTCAGTACTTC.

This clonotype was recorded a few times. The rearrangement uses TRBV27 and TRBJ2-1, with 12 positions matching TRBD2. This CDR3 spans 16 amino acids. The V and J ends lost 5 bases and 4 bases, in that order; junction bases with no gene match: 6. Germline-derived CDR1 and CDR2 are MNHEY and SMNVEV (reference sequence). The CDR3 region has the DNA TGTGCCAGCAGTAGACTAGCGGGAGAGTTTTACAATGAGCAGTTCTTC. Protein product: CASSRLAGEFYNEQFF.

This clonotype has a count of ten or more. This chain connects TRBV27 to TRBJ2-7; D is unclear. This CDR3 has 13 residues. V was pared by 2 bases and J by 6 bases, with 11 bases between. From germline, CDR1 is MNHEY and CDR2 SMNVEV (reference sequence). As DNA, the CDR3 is TGTGCCAGCAGTTTAGCGATCCTTGCCGAGCAGTACTTC. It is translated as CASSLAILAEQYF.

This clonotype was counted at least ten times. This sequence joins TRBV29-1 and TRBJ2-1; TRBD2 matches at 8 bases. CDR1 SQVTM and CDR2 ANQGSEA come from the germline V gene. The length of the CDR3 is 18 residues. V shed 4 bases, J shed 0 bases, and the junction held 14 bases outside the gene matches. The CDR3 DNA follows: TGCAGCGTTGGCAGCGGGGGATACATAACAAGCTCCTACAATGAGCAGTTCTTC. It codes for CSVGSGGYITSSYNEQFF.

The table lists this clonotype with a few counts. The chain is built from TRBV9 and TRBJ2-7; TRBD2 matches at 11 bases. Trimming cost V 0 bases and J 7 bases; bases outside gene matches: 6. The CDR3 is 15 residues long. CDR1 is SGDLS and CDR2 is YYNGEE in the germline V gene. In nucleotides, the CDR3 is TGTGCCAGCAGCGTAGCGGTAGCGGGAGGGAGTGAGCAGTACTTC. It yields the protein CASSVAVAGGSEQYF.

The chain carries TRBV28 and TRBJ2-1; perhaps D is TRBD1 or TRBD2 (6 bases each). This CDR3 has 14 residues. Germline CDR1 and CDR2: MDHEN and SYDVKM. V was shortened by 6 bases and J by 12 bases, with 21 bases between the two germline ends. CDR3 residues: CASSPPRGVHGQFF. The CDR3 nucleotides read TGTGCCAGCAGCCCGCCGAGGGGGGTTCATGGGCAGTTCTTC.

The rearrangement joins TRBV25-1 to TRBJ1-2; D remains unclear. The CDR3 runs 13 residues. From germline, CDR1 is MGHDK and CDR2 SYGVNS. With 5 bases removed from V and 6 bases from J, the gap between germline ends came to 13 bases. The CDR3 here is CASSNVVGDGYTF. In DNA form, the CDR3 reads TGTGCCAGCAGTAACGTTGTTGGAGATGGCTACACCTTC.

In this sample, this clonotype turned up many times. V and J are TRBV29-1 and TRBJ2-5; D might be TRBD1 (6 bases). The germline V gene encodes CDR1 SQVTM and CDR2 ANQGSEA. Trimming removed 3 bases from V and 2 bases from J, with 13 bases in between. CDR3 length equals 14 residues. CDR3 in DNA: TGCAGCGTTGATCAGGGGTTGGGGCAAGAGACCCAGTACTTC. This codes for CSVDQGLGQETQYF.